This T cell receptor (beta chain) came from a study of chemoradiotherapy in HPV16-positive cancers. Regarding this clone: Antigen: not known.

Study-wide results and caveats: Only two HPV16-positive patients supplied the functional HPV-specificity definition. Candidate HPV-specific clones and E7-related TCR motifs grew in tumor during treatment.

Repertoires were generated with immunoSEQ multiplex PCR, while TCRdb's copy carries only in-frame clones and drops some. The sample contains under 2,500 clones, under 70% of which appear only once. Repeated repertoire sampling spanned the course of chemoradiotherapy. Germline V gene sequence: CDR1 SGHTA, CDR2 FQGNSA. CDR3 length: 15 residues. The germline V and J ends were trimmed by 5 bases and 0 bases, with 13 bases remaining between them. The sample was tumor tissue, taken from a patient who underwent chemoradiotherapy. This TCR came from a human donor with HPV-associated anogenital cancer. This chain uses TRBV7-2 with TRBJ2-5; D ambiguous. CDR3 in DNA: TGTGCCAGCAGCCCCCATGGAGTTTACCAAGAGACCCAGTACTTC. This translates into CASSPHGVYQETQYF.